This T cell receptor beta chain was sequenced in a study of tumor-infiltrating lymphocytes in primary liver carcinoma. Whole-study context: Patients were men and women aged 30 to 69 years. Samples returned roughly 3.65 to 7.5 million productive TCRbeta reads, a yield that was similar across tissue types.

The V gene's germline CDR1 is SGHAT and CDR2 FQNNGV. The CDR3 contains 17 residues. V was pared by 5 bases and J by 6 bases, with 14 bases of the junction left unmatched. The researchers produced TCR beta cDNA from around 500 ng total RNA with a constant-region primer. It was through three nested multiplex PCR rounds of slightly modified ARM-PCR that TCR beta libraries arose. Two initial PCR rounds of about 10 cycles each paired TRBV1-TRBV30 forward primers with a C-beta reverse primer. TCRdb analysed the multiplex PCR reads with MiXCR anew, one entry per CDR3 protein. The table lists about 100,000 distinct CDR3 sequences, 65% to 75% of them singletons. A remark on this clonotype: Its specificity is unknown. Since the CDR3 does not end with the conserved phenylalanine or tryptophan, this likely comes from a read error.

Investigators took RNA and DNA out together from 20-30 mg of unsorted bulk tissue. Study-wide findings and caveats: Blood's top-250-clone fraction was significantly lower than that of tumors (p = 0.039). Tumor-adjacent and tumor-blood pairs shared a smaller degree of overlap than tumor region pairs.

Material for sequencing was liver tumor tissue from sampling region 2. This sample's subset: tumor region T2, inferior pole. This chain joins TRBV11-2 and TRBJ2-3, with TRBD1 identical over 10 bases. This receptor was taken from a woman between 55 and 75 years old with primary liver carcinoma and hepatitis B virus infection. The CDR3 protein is CASSPGQGTRGADTQYY. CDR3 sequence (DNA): TGTGCCAGCAGCCCGGGACAGGGGACGAGAGGGGCGGATACGCAGTATTAT.